The 9 T cell receptor beta chains below come from one sample, sequenced in a study of type 1 regulatory T cells. Their specific antigens are unknown. TCRdb passed the reads through MiXCR, listing each CDR3 protein once. The repertoire includes about 42,000 distinct CDR3 sequences, roughly an eighth of them detected once, and around 8% sits in the top ten. Sequencing was performed on cultured non-Tr1 T cells, either the whole culture or a sorted T cell fraction (not recorded which). The receptors stem from a human donor in good health.

This sequence joins TRBV11-3 and TRBJ2-7; D possibly corresponds to TRBD1 (6 bases). The CDR3 has 21 amino acids. Germline assignment: CDR1 SGHNT and CDR2 YENEEA. Trimming left V 0 bases short and J 2 bases short, with 29 bases between. In DNA, the CDR3 is TGTGCCAGCAGCTTAGACCCCCGACCGGGACATCTCTTTTTCTTCACCTACGAGCAGTACTTC. This codes for CASSLDPRPGHLFFFTYEQYF.

The rearrangement links TRBV5-1 to TRBJ2-1, with 13 positions matching TRBD2. V dropped 0 bases and J dropped 7; count of bases not matched to a gene: 7. In germline, CDR1 is SGHRS, CDR2 YFSETQ. CDR3 length: 17 residues. The CDR3 region is CASSLGWTSGSANEQFF. The CDR3 nucleotides read TGCGCCAGCAGCTTGGGTTGGACTAGCGGGAGTGCGAATGAGCAGTTCTTC.

This clonotype was picked up many times. This chain uses TRBV29-1 with TRBJ2-3, with 9 bases aligning to TRBD2. V was pared by 4 bases and J by 1 base, with 0 bases of the junction left unmatched. This CDR3 is 13 amino acids long. CDR1 and CDR2 (germline): SQVTM, ANQGSEA. Written as DNA, the CDR3 is TGCAGCGTTGGACTAGCGGGCACAGATACGCAGTATTTT. Residues: CSVGLAGTDTQYF.

This clonotype was seen many times. The chain has TRBV27 and TRBJ2-5; TRBD1 or TRBD2 may be the D gene (6 bases each). Germline V gives CDR1 MNHEY, CDR2 SMNVEV (reference sequence). The CDR3 sequence is 14 residues long. Trimming pared 3 bases from V and 3 bases from J, leaving 11 bases between. CDR3 in DNA: TGTGCCAGCAGTTTTCGGAGGGGGGAAGAGACCCAGTACTTC. This encodes CASSFRRGEETQYF.

The gene calls are TRBV24-1 and TRBJ2-3; D is tentatively TRBD1 or TRBD2 (6 bases each). The germline V gene has CDR1 KGHDR and CDR2 SFDVKD. Trimming stripped 5 bases from V and 4 bases from J, with 12 bases between. This CDR3 is 14 amino acids long. CDR3 bases: TGTGCCACCAGTGTCCAGGGGAGGCCAGATACGCAGTATTTT. This sequence encodes CATSVQGRPDTQYF.

This clonotype has a handful of counts. The chain couples TRBV4-3 to TRBJ2-1, with D unclear. V lost 0 bases to trimming and J lost 6 bases, with 9 bases between them. The CDR3 covers 14 residues. Germline V gene data show CDR1 as LGHNA and CDR2 as YSLEER. In DNA form, the CDR3 reads TGCGCCAGCAGCCAAGAACTTCCCTCCAATGAGCAGTTCTTC. Translated, it gives CASSQELPSNEQFF.

This clonotype is deemed medium-sized (0.01 to 0.1%). The chain links TRBV20-1 to TRBJ2-1; D is perhaps TRBD1 or TRBD2 (5 bases each). In germline, CDR1 is DFQATT, CDR2 SNEGSKA (reference sequence). Trimming removed 5 bases at V and 2 bases at J, with 19 bases between. This CDR3 contains 16 residues. This CDR3 reads CSARSGTTATYNEQFF. The CDR3 region has the DNA TGCAGTGCTCGGTCCGGGACCACGGCAACCTACAATGAGCAGTTCTTC.

For this clonotype: Possible read error: a much larger clone is one base away. The chain couples TRBV25-1 to TRBJ2-5; D ambiguous. CDR1 is MGHDK, CDR2 SYGVNS, per germline. The CDR3 runs 11 residues. The CDR3 coding sequence is TGTACCAGCAGTGATAGTAAGACCCAGTACTTC. This gives the protein CTSSDSKTQYF. Together with reference TRBV25-1 and TRBJ2-5, the CDR3 gives the full variable domain: EADIYQTPRYLVIGTGKKITLECSQTMGHDKMYWYQQDPGMELHLIHYSYGVNSTEKGDLSSESTVSRIRTEHFPLTLESARPSHTSQYLCTSSDSKTQYFGPGTRLLVL.

Ten or more counts support this clonotype. The chain has TRBV5-1 and TRBJ1-1; 8 bases are shared with TRBD1. From germline, CDR1 is SGHRS and CDR2 YFSETQ. CDR3 length: 14 amino acids. With V trimmed by 3 bases and J by 5 bases, 6 bases remained unmatched. CDR3 nucleotide sequence: TGCGCCAGCAGCTCAGGACAGGGAGGGACTGAAGCTTTCTTT. Protein: CASSSGQGGTEAFF.